The present TCR beta chain was sequenced within a study of early T cells in non-severe SARS-CoV-2 infection. Study-level background: RNA in bulk from unsorted whole blood was sequenced, and chains were unpaired. Study-wide points: Lookups in VDJdb leaned toward anti-spike CD8 responses and missed private and CD4 specificities.

This CDR3 comprises 16 residues. CDR1 and CDR2 (germline): DFQATT, SNEGSKA (reference sequence). With 5 bases clipped from V and 2 bases from J, the junction kept 10 bases outside the gene matches. Individual cDNA molecules carried attached unique molecular identifiers. TCRdb reprocessed the 5' RACE reads via MiXCR and lists one record per CDR3 protein. The sample has tens of thousands of distinct CDR3 sequences, 5% seen once. This clonotype was observed a handful of times. Its antigen is still unknown. Sequencing used whole blood. The source is an adult who was a healthcare worker with PCR-confirmed SARS-CoV-2 infection or an uninfected control (not recorded which). The chain joins TRBV20-1 to TRBJ2-3; 10 bases are a match to TRBD2. Here the CDR3 reads CSAFRLAGGHTDTQYF. CDR3 in DNA: TGCAGTGCTTTCCGATTAGCGGGGGGCCACACAGATACGCAGTATTTT.